A single T cell receptor beta chain is shown here with its context. Its target is unknown. Making TCR cDNA involved 5'RACE template switching, which added UMIs and a universal primer site. TCRdb re-derived calls from the 5' RACE reads in MiXCR, one entry per CDR3 protein. The profile shows roughly 400,000 distinct CDR3 sequences, roughly a sixth of them singletons. The data were taken from a study of T cells after yellow fever vaccination. Study summary: Researchers used SMART-Seq v4 Ultra Low Input to prepare fractions that had low cell numbers.

Findings of the study overall: Booster sampling recovered most clones from primary vaccination (96% CD4, around 90% CD8).

Germline-derived CDR1 and CDR2 are SGHVS and FNYEAQ. V lost 6 bases and J lost 6, with 11 bases in between. The CDR3 is 12 residues long. The TCR sequence derives from a man younger than 35 who received the YFV17D yellow fever vaccine. The sequences come from PBMCs, collected before the yellow fever booster vaccination. This chain links TRBV7-6 with TRBJ1-1; D unresolved. As DNA, the CDR3 is TGTGCCAGCAGTAGGATGGAGGCTGAAGCTTTCTTT. It codes for CASSRMEAEAFF.